The 30 T cell receptor beta chains reported below all come from one sample, sequenced in a study of T cells in Graves' hyperthyroidism and ophthalmopathy. Amplified TCR beta CDR3 regions derived from RNA transcripts. When the TCR CDR3 underwent first-round RT-PCR, the HTBI primer set was used. TCRdb reanalysed the multiplex PCR reads using MiXCR and keeps one entry per CDR3 protein. The sample contains 600,000 to 700,000 distinct CDR3 sequences, about 45% of which appear only once. The sequenced sample consisted of peripheral blood or thyroid tissue (not recorded which). These receptors were taken from an adult man with Graves' disease, either hyperthyroidism or ophthalmopathy (not recorded which).

As for this clonotype: With a much larger clone just one base away, this may be a read error. The conserved final phenylalanine or tryptophan is absent from the CDR3, which likely points to a read error. This rearrangement joins TRBV10-1 to TRBJ2-5, with 7 nucleotides matching TRBD2. In germline, CDR1 is WNHNN, CDR2 SYGVQD (reference sequence). This CDR3 has 15 amino acids. With V trimmed by 4 bases and J by 1 base, 6 bases remained unmatched. CDR3 nucleotides: TGCGCCAGCAGTGTGGAAAGGGAGGGCCAAGAGACCCAGTACCTC. As protein: CASSVEREGQETQYL.

The V gene is TRBV27, the J gene TRBJ2-7, with a weak D call TRBD2 (6 bases). This CDR3 comprises 14 residues. The V and J ends lost 6 bases and 2 bases respectively, with 14 bases between them. Germline loops: CDR1 MNHEY, CDR2 SMNVEV (reference sequence). CDR3: CASSPGERAYEQYF. The CDR3 DNA follows: TGTGCCAGCAGCCCGGGAGAGAGGGCCTACGAGCAGTACTTC.

This clonotype was seen repeatedly, ten times or more. This chain uses TRBV29-1 with TRBJ1-3; TRBD1 aligns across 7 bases. Germline V lookup: CDR1 SQVTM, CDR2 ANQGSEA. Trimming took 5 bases from V and 3 from J; bases not matched to a gene: 4. The CDR3 extends over 13 amino acids. This chain's CDR3 is CSVTTGFGNTIYF. The DNA of the CDR3 is TGCAGCGTTACGACAGGGTTTGGAAACACCATATATTTT.

The V call is TRBV19, the J call TRBJ1-1; a possible D gene is TRBD1 (6 bases). The V end lost 3 bases, the J end lost 3 bases, and 14 bases lay between the germline ends. The CDR3 is 15 residues long. Germline V gene lookup returns CDR1 LNHDA and CDR2 SQIVND (reference sequence). CDR3 in amino acids: CASSISGQRYTEAFF. The CDR3 nucleotides are TGTGCCAGTAGTATTTCTGGACAGCGATACACTGAAGCTTTCTTT.

This clonotype was counted between two and nine times. The chain has TRBV5-1 and TRBJ1-1, with D possibly being TRBD1 (6 bases). This CDR3 comprises 16 residues. Per germline, CDR1 SGHRS and CDR2 YFSETQ. The V gene lost 4 bases and the J gene lost 0 bases, with 16 bases spanning the gap. The CDR3 loop is CASSPRVSGVNTEAFF. The CDR3 coding sequence is TGCGCCAGCAGCCCCCGGGTGTCAGGGGTGAACACTGAAGCTTTCTTT.

This clonotype was seen a handful of times. The gene calls are TRBV6-5 and TRBJ2-7, with D unresolved. Germline-derived CDR1 and CDR2 are MNHEY and SVGAGI. This CDR3 comprises 13 residues. Trimming removed 0 bases from V and 4 bases from J, with 7 bases in between. The CDR3 bases are TGTGCCAGCAGTTACTCGGGGAATTACGAGCAGTACTTC. Translated: CASSYSGNYEQYF.

Note on this clonotype: This sequence may be a read error, since a much larger clone differs from it by one base. This chain connects TRBV10-3 to TRBJ1-6, with 8 bases that match TRBD1. CDR3 size: 13 residues. Germline V gene sequence: CDR1 ENHRY, CDR2 SYGVKD. Trimming at V came to 4 bases and at J to 8 bases, leaving 1 base not matched to a gene. In DNA, the CDR3 is TGTGCCATCAGTGTGGACAGGGATTCACCCCTCCACTTT. Encoded protein: CAISVDRDSPLHF.

This chain links TRBV7-9 with TRBJ1-1, with unresolved D. V was trimmed by 1 base and J by 0 bases, leaving 9 bases between them. Germline V lookup: CDR1 SEHNR, CDR2 FQNEAQ (reference sequence). This CDR3 has 15 amino acids. The CDR3, as DNA: TGTGCCAGCAGCTTAGGTTTTGGTTTGAACACTGAAGCTTTCTTT. This sequence encodes CASSLGFGLNTEAFF.

V and J are TRBV7-2 and TRBJ2-5; 11 nucleotides agree with TRBD1. Germline V gene lookup returns CDR1 SGHTA and CDR2 FQGNSA. The CDR3 is 16 amino acids. The V segment lost 3 bases and the J segment 4 bases; nucleotides outside the gene matches: 7. The CDR3 coding sequence is TGTGCCAGCAGCTTTCTACGGACAGGGGGCAGAGAGACCCAGTACTTC. It translates to CASSFLRTGGRETQYF. Supplemented by reference TRBV7-2 and TRBJ2-5, the full variable domain reads GAGVSQSPSNKVTEKGKDVELRCDPISGHTALYWYRQSLGQGLEFLIYFQGNSAPDKSGLPSDRFSAERTGGSVSTLTIQRTQQEDSAVYLCASSFLRTGGRETQYFGPGTRLLVL.

Ten or more counts support this clonotype. The chain is built from TRBV11-2 and TRBJ1-1; D might be TRBD1 (6 bases). V gave up 2 bases and J gave up 7 bases, with 14 bases separating them. The CDR3 is made up of 14 amino acids. Germline lookup yields CDR1 SGHAT and CDR2 FQNNGV. CDR3 nucleotide sequence: TGTGCCAGCAGCTTAAATCGGGACACACTTGAAGCTTTCTTT. Encoded protein: CASSLNRDTLEAFF.

This clonotype came up many times. J is TRBJ2-5 and V is TRBV20-1; no firm D call. The germline V gene encodes CDR1 DFQATT and CDR2 SNEGSKA (reference sequence). The CDR3 is 10 residues long. Deletions cut 4 bases from V and 5 bases from J, with 5 bases between. This CDR3 is CSATAETQYF. The CDR3 region has the DNA TGCAGTGCTACGGCGGAGACCCAGTACTTC.

The chain employs TRBV5-1 and TRBJ2-7; TRBD2 aligns across 11 bases. V was clipped by 4 bases and J by 3 bases; unmatched bases: 6. The CDR3 has 15 amino acids. Looked up from germline, CDR1 is SGHRS and CDR2 is YFSETQ. The CDR3 DNA reads TGCGCCAGCAGCCTCTTAGCGGGAGGGGGCTACGAGCAGTACTTC. Translated: CASSLLAGGGYEQYF.

At least ten counts were recorded for this clonotype. CDR3 in DNA: TGTGCCAGCAGCCAAAGTGGAGGGGAGATCAATCAGCCCCAGCATTTT. Encoded protein: CASSQSGGEINQPQHF. The V and J genes are TRBV7-8 and TRBJ1-5; possibly TRBD1 for D (5 bases). The CDR3 totals 16 residues. Trimming removed 5 bases from V and 3 bases from J, with 17 bases in between. Germline V gene lookup returns CDR1 SGHVS and CDR2 FQNEAQ.

This clonotype was recorded at least ten times. The chain uses TRBV20-1 and TRBJ2-5; no firm D call. Per germline, CDR1 DFQATT and CDR2 SNEGSKA (reference sequence). CDR3 size: 12 residues. Between the trimmed V and J ends, which lost 5 bases and 5 bases, there was a span of 12 bases. The CDR3 reads CSARIGMETQYF. The CDR3, as DNA: TGCAGTGCTCGGATAGGAATGGAGACCCAGTACTTC.

The chain links TRBV10-2 to TRBJ1-1; unclear D gene. V gave up 8 bases and J gave up 1 base, with 14 bases separating them. Per germline, CDR1 WSHSY and CDR2 SAAADI. CDR3 size: 14 residues. As DNA, the CDR3 is TGCGCCAGCGAGACTAGCGGGAGGAACACTGAAGCTTTCTTT. Translation: CASETSGRNTEAFF.

To note about this clonotype: The junction departs from germline at one end; a sequencing error may be responsible. V and J are TRBV20-1 and TRBJ2-7; the match to TRBD2 covers 9 bases. Germline values: CDR1 DFQATT, CDR2 SNEGSKA (reference sequence). The CDR3 runs to 14 residues. CDR3 amino acids: CSARETSGSYGQYF. The CDR3 nucleotides are TGCAGTGCTAGGGAGACTAGCGGTTCCTACGGGCAGTACTTC.

This clonotype has ten or more counts. This rearrangement joins TRBV20-1 to TRBJ2-7; the D gene is possibly TRBD2 (6 bases). Trimming removed 3 bases from V and 2 bases from J, with 8 bases in between. The germline CDR1 and CDR2 sequences are DFQATT and SNEGSKA (reference sequence). The CDR3 runs 12 residues. DNA for the CDR3: TGCAGTGCTAGGGGACTTGCCTACGAGCAGTACTTC. It is translated as CSARGLAYEQYF.

The chain has TRBV12-3 or TRBV12-4 and TRBJ1-5; TRBD1 matches 8 bases. The CDR3 loop spans 15 amino acids. After removal of 6 bases from V and 4 bases from J, the junction contained 8 bases not matched to a gene. The chain's CDR3 is CASRNTTGVNQPQHF. The DNA of the CDR3 is TGTGCCAGCAGGAACACGACAGGGGTTAATCAGCCCCAGCATTTT.

This clonotype appeared a few times. The chain couples TRBV12-3 or TRBV12-4 to TRBJ2-7; TRBD1 matches 8 bases. V shed 8 bases and J 11 bases; nucleotides not matched to a gene: 14. CDR3 length: 13 amino acids. Here the CDR3 reads CASSPWLGQGEYF. The CDR3, as DNA: TGTGCCAGCTCACCGTGGTTAGGACAGGGCGAGTACTTC.

The gene calls are TRBV9 and TRBJ2-7; the D is unclear. V lost 3 bases and J 0 bases, leaving 10 bases between the germline ends. Per germline, CDR1 SGDLS and CDR2 YYNGEE. The CDR3 extends over 14 amino acids. CDR3 nucleotide sequence: TGTGCCAGCAGCGCCGCAAGGTTCTCCTACGAGCAGTACTTC. Residues: CASSAARFSYEQYF.

The chain recombines TRBV29-1 with TRBJ1-3; D is uncertain. Trimming stripped 8 bases from V and 4 bases from J, with 9 bases between. This CDR3 is 11 amino acids long. Germline CDR1 SQVTM, CDR2 ANQGSEA. The CDR3 DNA sequence: TGCAGCCTTTCACAGGGAAACACCATATATTTT. Translating it yields CSLSQGNTIYF.

The CDR3 here is CASSLNRVYGYTF. DNA of the CDR3: TGTGCCAGCAGCTTGAATAGGGTCTATGGCTACACCTTC. The rearrangement links TRBV5-4 to TRBJ1-2; D not resolved. The CDR3 sequence is 13 residues long. Germline V CDR1 and CDR2: SGHNT, YYREEE (reference sequence). The V gene lost 1 base and the J gene lost 4 bases, with 8 bases spanning the gap. Drawing the rest from reference TRBV5-4 and TRBJ1-2, the complete variable domain is ETGVTQSPTHLIKTRGQQVTLRCSSQSGHNTVSWYQQALGQGPQFIFQYYREEENGRGNFPPRFSGLQFPNYSSELNVNALELDDSALYLCASSLNRVYGYTFGSGTRLTVV.

The chain has TRBV5-1 and TRBJ1-2, with 7 nucleotides matching TRBD1. The CDR3 is 14 residues long. In germline, CDR1 is SGHRS, CDR2 YFSETQ. Germline trimming cut 3 bases from V and 1 base from J; bases unmatched to any gene: 3. The CDR3 coding sequence is TGCGCCAGCAGCTCCGGGACAGTTAACTATGGCTACACCTTC. Encoded protein: CASSSGTVNYGYTF.

This clonotype was observed a handful of times. This chain connects TRBV7-2 to TRBJ1-2, with D possibly TRBD1 on 6 matching bases. Germline V gene data show CDR1 as SGHTA and CDR2 as FQGNSA. Trimming removed 5 bases from V and 4 bases from J, with 17 bases in between. The length of the CDR3 is 15 residues. CDR3 amino acids: CASSQDPGQSYGYTF. The CDR3 coding sequence is TGTGCCAGCAGCCAAGATCCCGGACAGTCCTATGGCTACACCTTC. Variable domain in full (rest from reference TRBV7-2 and TRBJ1-2): GAGVSQSPSNKVTEKGKDVELRCDPISGHTALYWYRQSLGQGLEFLIYFQGNSAPDKSGLPSDRFSAERTGGSVSTLTIQRTQQEDSAVYLCASSQDPGQSYGYTFGSGTRLTVV.

V gene TRBV7-9 combines with J gene TRBJ1-5, with D perhaps TRBD1 (5 bases). V was pared by 3 bases and J by 4 bases, with 10 bases between. The germline CDR1 and CDR2 sequences are SEHNR and FQNEAQ (reference sequence). This CDR3 is built from 14 residues. The chain's CDR3 is CASSFEGANQPQHF. The CDR3 coding sequence is TGTGCCAGCAGCTTTGAAGGGGCTAATCAGCCCCAGCATTTT.

The chain has TRBV15 and TRBJ1-4; no clear D gene. The germline V gene has CDR1 LNHNV and CDR2 YYDKDF (reference sequence). V was cut by 0 bases and J by 4 bases, with 9 bases left in between. This CDR3 region has 15 residues. The CDR3 DNA follows: TGTGCCACCAGCAGAGATTCCGGCTTTAATGAAAAACTGTTTTTT. Translation gives CATSRDSGFNEKLFF.

In regard to this clonotype: This may arise from a read error, as a much more abundant clone is one base away. This chain connects TRBV10-3 to TRBJ1-1, with a possible D match to TRBD1 (6 bases). The CDR3 is 12 amino acids. Germline V lookup: CDR1 ENHRY, CDR2 SYGVKD. V was pared by 5 bases and J by 7 bases, with 11 bases between. The CDR3: CAISSGDGEAFF. The CDR3, as DNA: TGTGCCATCAGTTCAGGGGACGGTGAAGCTTTCTTT.

This chain joins TRBV11-2 and TRBJ2-7; 10 bases agree with TRBD2. Per the germline V gene, CDR1 is SGHAT and CDR2 is FQNNGV. This CDR3 has 15 amino acids. After removal of 5 bases from V and 3 bases from J, the junction contained 7 bases not matched to a gene. The CDR3 here is CASSPGLAEFYEQYF. CDR3 bases: TGTGCCAGCAGCCCCGGACTAGCGGAATTCTACGAGCAGTACTTC.

Remarks on this clonotype: Germline and junction disagree at one end, which may indicate a read error. The V gene is TRBV29-1, the J gene TRBJ2-7, with 9 bases aligning to TRBD1. CDR3 length: 13 residues. Germline V gene lookup returns CDR1 SQVTM and CDR2 ANQGSEA. The CDR3 bases are TGCGGCGTTGACCGGACAGGGGAAAGGGAGCAGTACTTC. Its translation: CGVDRTGEREQYF.

This clonotype was seen ten or more times. The rearrangement links TRBV7-2 to TRBJ2-7; D possibly corresponds to TRBD1 (5 bases). The germline CDR1 and CDR2 sequences are SGHTA and FQGNSA. Trimming took 7 bases from V and 4 from J, leaving 8 bases between them. The CDR3 has 11 residues. CDR3 region: CASTSGYEQYF. The CDR3, as DNA: TGTGCCAGCACCTCAGGGTACGAGCAGTACTTC.